One sample yielded the 22 T cell receptor beta chains listed below, sequenced in a study of cytotoxic CD8 clonotypes in ibrutinib-treated CLL. Sequencing was performed with immunoSEQ multiplex PCR; in TCRdb, only in-frame clones are kept and a portion is missing. The repertoire consists of 30,000 to 40,000 clones, with roughly 45% occurring once and the leading ten covering 18%. The specimen comprised PBMCs, sampled before ibrutinib treatment. Receptor source: a human donor with chronic lymphocytic leukemia.

This sequence joins TRBV7-9 and TRBJ2-7, with D possibly called TRBD1 or TRBD2 (5 bases each). The germline V and J ends were trimmed by 5 bases and 0 bases, with 14 bases remaining between them. This CDR3 has 15 amino acids. CDR1 SEHNR and CDR2 FQNEAQ come from the germline V gene (reference sequence). The CDR3 sequence is CASSPAGTDSYEQYF. Written as DNA, the CDR3 is TGTGCCAGCAGCCCGGCCGGGACGGACTCCTACGAGCAGTACTTC.

The V gene is TRBV7-3, the J gene TRBJ1-3; D uncertain. Trimming stripped 5 bases from V and 3 bases from J, with 5 bases between. This CDR3 contains 12 residues. Germline-derived CDR1 and CDR2 are SGHTA and FQGTGA. The CDR3 DNA reads as TGTGCCAGCAGCCCTGATGGAAACACCATATATTTT. This gives the protein CASSPDGNTIYF. Looking up the rest from reference TRBV7-3 and TRBJ1-3 gives the full variable domain: GAGVSQTPSNKVTEKGKYVELRCDPISGHTALYWYRQSLGQGPEFLIYFQGTGAADDSGLPNDRFFAVRPEGSVSTLKIQRTERGDSAVYLCASSPDGNTIYFGEGSWLTVV.

This clone was counted between two and nine times. V gene TRBV5-1 combines with J gene TRBJ2-1; the match to TRBD2 covers 10 bases. Germline V gene data show CDR1 as SGHRS and CDR2 as YFSETQ. V was clipped by 4 bases and J by 6 bases; unmatched bases: 10. This CDR3 contains 16 residues. The CDR3 is CASSKVAGGPGNEQFF. In DNA form, the CDR3 reads TGCGCCAGCAGCAAAGTAGCGGGGGGACCTGGCAATGAGCAGTTCTTC.

In this sample, this clone turned up a few times. This CDR3 reads CASSISGVRREQYF. The CDR3 nucleotides are TGTGCCAGCAGCATAAGCGGGGTCCGCCGCGAGCAGTACTTC. This chain joins TRBV7-8 and TRBJ2-7; 7 nucleotides line up with TRBD2. This CDR3 is 14 amino acids long. V was clipped by 5 bases and J by 6 bases; unmatched bases: 10. Germline V gene lookup returns CDR1 SGHVS and CDR2 FQNEAQ.

The J gene is TRBJ2-7, the V gene TRBV2, with D tentatively TRBD1 or TRBD2 (6 bases each). This CDR3 has 17 residues. V shed 1 base and J shed 1 base, with 17 bases lying between them. CDR1 is SNHLY and CDR2 is FYNNEI in the germline V gene. The CDR3, as DNA: TGTGCCAGCAGTGAAGGGGGAGGCTGGGGGCGGTCCTACGAGCAGTACTTC. Translating it yields CASSEGGGWGRSYEQYF.

The CDR3 sequence: CASSQGGAGVEPGANVLTF. Here the CDR3 DNA reads TGCGCCAGCAGCCAAGGAGGGGCAGGCGTTGAGCCTGGGGCCAACGTCCTGACTTTC. V and J are TRBV4-1 and TRBJ2-6; D is tentatively TRBD1 or TRBD2 (5 bases each). Trimming cost V 1 base and J 2 bases, with 18 bases left between them. The CDR3 sequence is 19 residues long. Germline CDR1 MGHRA, CDR2 YSYEKL.

The rearrangement links TRBV4-2 to TRBJ2-5; TRBD2 matches 13 bases. CDR1 is LGHNA, CDR2 YNFKEQ, per germline. Germline trimming cut 0 bases from V and 1 base from J; bases unmatched to any gene: 8. CDR3 length equals 19 residues. CDR3 in amino acids: CASSQELRLAGGFQETQYF. The CDR3 DNA is TGTGCCAGCAGCCAAGAACTGAGACTAGCGGGGGGATTCCAAGAGACCCAGTACTTC.

V is TRBV18 and J is TRBJ1-3, with D possibly matching TRBD1 (5 bases). CDR3 length equals 15 residues. Germline values: CDR1 KGHSH, CDR2 LQKENI. Trimming removed 6 bases at V and 1 base at J, with 13 bases between. CDR3 sequence: CASSPSGGSGNTIYF. In nucleotides, the CDR3 is TGTGCCAGCTCTCCCTCGGGGGGTTCTGGAAACACCATATATTTT.

This chain connects TRBV27 to TRBJ1-5, with TRBD1 as a possible D gene (6 bases). V was trimmed by 5 bases and J by 6 bases, leaving 20 bases between them. Looked up from germline, CDR1 is MNHEY and CDR2 is SMNVEV (reference sequence). CDR3 length: 16 amino acids. This CDR3 is CASSALGGGGGQPQHF. The CDR3 coding sequence is TGTGCCAGCAGTGCCCTCGGGGGGGGCGGTGGTCAGCCCCAGCATTTT.

The chain uses TRBV9 and TRBJ2-3; D is unresolved. The V end lost 0 bases, the J end lost 4 bases, and 6 bases lay between the germline ends. CDR1 and CDR2 (germline): SGDLS, YYNGEE. The CDR3 contains 13 residues. This CDR3 reads CASSVDRADTQYF. DNA of the CDR3: TGTGCCAGCAGCGTAGACCGGGCAGATACGCAGTATTTT.

This chain links TRBV13 with TRBJ1-2; D not resolved. Germline V gene data show CDR1 as PRHDT and CDR2 as FYEKMQ (reference sequence). V lost 4 bases and J 2 bases, leaving 5 bases between the germline ends. The CDR3 consists of 12 residues. CDR3 sequence (DNA): TGTGCCAGCAGCTCCCGAAACTATGGCTACACCTTC. This encodes CASSSRNYGYTF.

This chain connects TRBV11-1 to TRBJ2-7; D is perhaps TRBD1 (6 bases). Per the germline V gene, CDR1 is SGHAT and CDR2 is FQDESV (reference sequence). V was clipped by 10 bases and J by 2 bases, with 18 bases between them. This CDR3 is 14 amino acids long. The CDR3 bases are TGTGCCACCAACCCCGGGGACAACACCTACGAGCAGTACTTC. Translation: CATNPGDNTYEQYF.

There are a few counts of this clone. The chain recombines TRBV2 with TRBJ2-7; TRBD1 is a possible D gene (6 bases). Germline V CDR1 and CDR2: SNHLY, FYNNEI. The CDR3 runs 14 residues. Trimming took off 4 bases at V and 1 base at J, with 11 bases between the two ends. CDR3 coding DNA: TGTGCCAGCAGTGTGGGGACATTATCCTACGAGCAGTACTTC. Translating gives CASSVGTLSYEQYF.

The chain recombines TRBV14 with TRBJ1-1; TRBD1 might be the D (5 bases). Germline V gene lookup returns CDR1 SGHDN and CDR2 FVKESK. The V gene lost 1 base and the J gene lost 6 bases, with 12 bases spanning the gap. The CDR3 consists of 14 residues. CDR3 region: CASSQVGGWAEAFF. The CDR3 region has the DNA TGTGCCAGCAGCCAAGTCGGGGGTTGGGCTGAAGCTTTCTTT.

The chain carries TRBV6-5 and TRBJ1-4, with a possible D match to TRBD1 (6 bases). Germline V gene lookup returns CDR1 MNHEY and CDR2 SVGAGI. The CDR3 runs 15 residues. V shed 2 bases and J shed 2 bases, with 9 bases lying between them. The CDR3 DNA reads as TGTGCCAGCAGTTACAACGGGGGCACTAATGAAAAACTGTTTTTT. It is translated as CASSYNGGTNEKLFF.

The rearrangement joins TRBV29-1 to TRBJ1-2, with 9 bases fitting TRBD1. CDR1 is SQVTM, CDR2 ANQGSEA, per germline. The CDR3 runs to 15 residues. The junction had 9 bases not matched to a gene; V was cut back by 4 bases and J by 3 bases. For the CDR3, the DNA is TGCAGCGTTGGGGGTGCCGGACAGGGGTACTATGGCTACACCTTC. Its protein is CSVGGAGQGYYGYTF. Using reference TRBV29-1 and TRBJ1-2 for the parts outside the CDR3, the full variable domain is SAVISQKPSRDICQRGTSLTIQCQVDSQVTMMFWYRQQPGQSLTLIATANQGSEATYESGFVIDKFPISRPNLTFSTLTVSNMSPEDSSIYLCSVGGAGQGYYGYTFGSGTRLTVV.

The CDR3 region has the DNA TGTGCCATCAGCGTCGCTCCGGGACAGCATCTAACCACCATATATTTT. Protein: CAISVAPGQHLTTIYF. This chain joins TRBV10-3 and TRBJ1-3; 7 nucleotides align to TRBD1. The germline gives CDR1 ENHRY, CDR2 SYGVKD. V was clipped by 6 bases and J by 9 bases; unmatched bases: 17. CDR3 length: 16 amino acids.

This clone showed up many times. This rearrangement joins TRBV28 to TRBJ1-3, with unresolved D. Germline CDR1 reads MDHEN; CDR2 reads SYDVKM. V lost 5 bases and J 3 bases, leaving 11 bases between the germline ends. This CDR3 region has 14 residues. DNA of the CDR3: TGTGCCAGCAGTCTCGGGCCTTATGGAAACACCATATATTTT. As protein: CASSLGPYGNTIYF.

The chain links TRBV29-1 to TRBJ1-1, with D possibly being TRBD1 (6 bases). The CDR3 totals 12 residues. V was cut by 3 bases and J by 4 bases, with 9 bases left in between. CDR1 is SQVTM and CDR2 is ANQGSEA in the germline V gene. DNA for the CDR3: TGCAGCGTTGATAGGGGGGGCACTGAAGCTTTCTTT. The encoded protein is CSVDRGGTEAFF.

J is TRBJ1-2 and V is TRBV5-1; 7 bases align to TRBD1. J was trimmed by 3 bases and V by 0 bases; bases with no gene match: 5. Germline CDR1 is SGHRS and CDR2 is YFSETQ. CDR3 length equals 15 residues. This chain's CDR3 is CASSLVRTGDYGYTF. DNA for the CDR3: TGCGCCAGCAGCTTGGTTAGGACAGGAGACTATGGCTACACCTTC.

The chain carries TRBV5-1 and TRBJ2-7, with no clear D. The germline gives CDR1 SGHRS, CDR2 YFSETQ. CDR3 length: 13 amino acids. Deletions cut 7 bases from V and 3 bases from J, with 14 bases between. The CDR3, as DNA: TGCGCCAGCCGACGCCAGGAAGGCTACGAGCAGTACTTC. This codes for CASRRQEGYEQYF.

This chain uses TRBV6-5 with TRBJ1-1, with a possible D match to TRBD1 (5 bases). The CDR3 is 13 residues long. The V gene lost 9 bases and the J gene lost 0 bases, with 11 bases spanning the gap. The germline V gene has CDR1 MNHEY and CDR2 SVGAGI. The chain's CDR3 is CASRWGLNTEAFF. The DNA of the CDR3 is TGTGCCAGTCGATGGGGCCTGAACACTGAAGCTTTCTTT.